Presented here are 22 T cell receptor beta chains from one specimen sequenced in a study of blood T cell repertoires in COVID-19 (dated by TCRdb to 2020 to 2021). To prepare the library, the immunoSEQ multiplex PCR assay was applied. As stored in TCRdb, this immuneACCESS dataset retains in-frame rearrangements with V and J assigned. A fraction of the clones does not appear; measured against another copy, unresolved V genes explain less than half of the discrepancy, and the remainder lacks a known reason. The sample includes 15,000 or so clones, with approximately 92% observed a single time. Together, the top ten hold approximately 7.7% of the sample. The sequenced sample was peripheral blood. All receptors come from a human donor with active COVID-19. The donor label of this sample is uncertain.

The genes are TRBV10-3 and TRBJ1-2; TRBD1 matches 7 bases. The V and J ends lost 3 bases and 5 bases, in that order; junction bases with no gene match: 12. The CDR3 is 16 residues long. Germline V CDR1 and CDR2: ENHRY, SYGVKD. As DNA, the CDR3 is TGTGCCATCAGTGAAACTGACGCGACAGGGAAATATGGCTACACCTTC. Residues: CAISETDATGKYGYTF.

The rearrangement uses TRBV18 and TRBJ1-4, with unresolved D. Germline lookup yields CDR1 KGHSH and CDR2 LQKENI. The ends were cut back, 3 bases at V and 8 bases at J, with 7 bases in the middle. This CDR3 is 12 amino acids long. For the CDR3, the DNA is TGTGCCAGCTCACCGGAGAGCGAAAAACTGTTTTTT. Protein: CASSPESEKLFF.

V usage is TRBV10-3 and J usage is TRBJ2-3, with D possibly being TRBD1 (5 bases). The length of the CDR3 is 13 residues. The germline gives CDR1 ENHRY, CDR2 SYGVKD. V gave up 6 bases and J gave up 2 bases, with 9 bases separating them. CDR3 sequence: CAIRTDPTDTQYF. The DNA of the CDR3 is TGTGCCATCAGGACAGACCCCACAGATACGCAGTATTTT.

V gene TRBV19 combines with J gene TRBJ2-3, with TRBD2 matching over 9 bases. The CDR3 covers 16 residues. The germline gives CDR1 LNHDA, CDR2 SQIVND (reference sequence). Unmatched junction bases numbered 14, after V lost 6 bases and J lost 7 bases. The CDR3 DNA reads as TGTGCCAGTAGCCCGCTTGAAGCGGGGGGCAGGAATACGCAGTATTTT. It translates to CASSPLEAGGRNTQYF.

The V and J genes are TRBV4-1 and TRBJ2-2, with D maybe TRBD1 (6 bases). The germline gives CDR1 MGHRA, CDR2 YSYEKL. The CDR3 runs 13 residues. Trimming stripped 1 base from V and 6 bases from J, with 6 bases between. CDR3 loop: CASSQAGAGELFF. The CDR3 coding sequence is TGCGCCAGCAGCCAAGCAGGGGCCGGGGAGCTGTTTTTT.

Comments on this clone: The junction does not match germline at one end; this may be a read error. For the CDR3, the DNA is TGTGCCATCAGTGAGTCTCCGGGACTAGCGGACAACTTC. Protein product: CAISESPGLADNF. The chain recombines TRBV10-3 with TRBJ2-7; 11 nucleotides agree with TRBD2. This CDR3 region has 13 residues. Per the germline V gene, CDR1 is ENHRY and CDR2 is SYGVKD.

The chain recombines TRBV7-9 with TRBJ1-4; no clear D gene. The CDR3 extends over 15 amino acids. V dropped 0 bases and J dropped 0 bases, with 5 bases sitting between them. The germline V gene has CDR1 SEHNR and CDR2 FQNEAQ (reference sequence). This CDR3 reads CASSLAEATNEKLFF. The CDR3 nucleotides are TGTGCCAGCAGCTTAGCGGAGGCAACTAATGAAAAACTGTTTTTT.

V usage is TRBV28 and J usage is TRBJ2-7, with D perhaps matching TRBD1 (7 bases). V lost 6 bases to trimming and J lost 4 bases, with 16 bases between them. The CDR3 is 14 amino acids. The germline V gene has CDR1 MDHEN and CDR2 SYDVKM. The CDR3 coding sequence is TGTGCCAGCAGGACAGGGACTTTGCAGTACGAGCAGTACTTC. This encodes CASRTGTLQYEQYF.

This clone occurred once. The CDR3 nucleotides read TGTGCCAGCAGCGGACTAGCGGGGCGGCCCGGGGGAGAAGAGACCCAGTACTTC. Its protein product is CASSGLAGRPGGEETQYF. V and J are TRBV5-4 and TRBJ2-5; 12 bases align to TRBD2. The CDR3 is 18 amino acids. Germline loops: CDR1 SGHNT, CDR2 YYREEE (reference sequence). Trimming cost V 4 bases and J 3 bases; bases outside gene matches: 13.

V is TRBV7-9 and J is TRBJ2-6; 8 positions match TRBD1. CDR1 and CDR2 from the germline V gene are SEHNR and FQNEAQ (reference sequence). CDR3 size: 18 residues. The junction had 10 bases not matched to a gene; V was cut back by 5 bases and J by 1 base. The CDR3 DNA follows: TGTGCCAGCAGCCAGACCAGGACAGGGAAATCTGGGGCCAACGTCCTGACTTTC. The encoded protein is CASSQTRTGKSGANVLTF. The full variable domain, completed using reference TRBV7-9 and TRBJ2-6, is DTGVSQNPRHKITKRGQNVTFRCDPISEHNRLYWYRQTLGQGPEFLTYFQNEAQLEKSRLLSDRFSAERPKGSFSTLEIQRTEQGDSAMYLCASSQTRTGKSGANVLTFGAGSRLTVL.

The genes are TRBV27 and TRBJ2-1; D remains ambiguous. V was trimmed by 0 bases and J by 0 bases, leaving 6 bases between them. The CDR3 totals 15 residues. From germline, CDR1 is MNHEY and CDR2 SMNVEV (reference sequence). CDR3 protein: CASSLSGGSYNEQFF. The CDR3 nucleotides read TGTGCCAGCAGTTTATCTGGCGGCTCCTACAATGAGCAGTTCTTC.

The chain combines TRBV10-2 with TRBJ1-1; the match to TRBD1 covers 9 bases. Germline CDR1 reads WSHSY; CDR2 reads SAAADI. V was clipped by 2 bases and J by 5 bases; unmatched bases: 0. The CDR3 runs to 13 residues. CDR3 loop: CASSEDRGTEAFF. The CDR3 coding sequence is TGCGCCAGCAGTGAGGACAGGGGGACTGAAGCTTTCTTT.

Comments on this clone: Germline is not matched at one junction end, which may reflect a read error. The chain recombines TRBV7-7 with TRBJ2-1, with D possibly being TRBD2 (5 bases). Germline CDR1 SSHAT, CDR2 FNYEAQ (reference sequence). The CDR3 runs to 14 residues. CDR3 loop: CASSLVADSGEQFF. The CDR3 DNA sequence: TGTGCTAGCAGCTTAGTGGCCGACTCGGGGGAGCAGTTCTTC.

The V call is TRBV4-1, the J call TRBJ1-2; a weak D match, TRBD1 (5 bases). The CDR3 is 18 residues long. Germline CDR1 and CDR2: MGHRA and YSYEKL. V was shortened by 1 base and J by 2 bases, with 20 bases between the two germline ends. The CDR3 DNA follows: TGCGCCAGCAGCCAAGTTACCCAGGGTTTGGTAAAAAACTATGGCTACACCTTC. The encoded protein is CASSQVTQGLVKNYGYTF.

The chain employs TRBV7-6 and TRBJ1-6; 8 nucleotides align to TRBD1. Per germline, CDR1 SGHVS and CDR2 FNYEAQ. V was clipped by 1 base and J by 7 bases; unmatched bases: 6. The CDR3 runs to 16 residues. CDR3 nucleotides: TGTGCCAGCAGCTTAGGTCAGGGGGCGCGGAATTCACCCCTCCACTTT. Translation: CASSLGQGARNSPLHF.

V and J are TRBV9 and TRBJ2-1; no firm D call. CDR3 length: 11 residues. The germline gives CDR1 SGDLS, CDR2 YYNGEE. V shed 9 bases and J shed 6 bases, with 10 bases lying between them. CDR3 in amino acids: CATGVGNEQFF. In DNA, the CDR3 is TGTGCCACCGGAGTGGGCAATGAGCAGTTCTTC.

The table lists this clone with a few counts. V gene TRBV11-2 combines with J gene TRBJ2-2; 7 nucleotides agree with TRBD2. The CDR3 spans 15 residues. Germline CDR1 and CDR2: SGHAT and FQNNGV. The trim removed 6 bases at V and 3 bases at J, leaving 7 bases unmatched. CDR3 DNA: TGTGCCAGCAGTTTAACCGGGAGGCACACCGGGGAGCTGTTTTTT. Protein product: CASSLTGRHTGELFF.

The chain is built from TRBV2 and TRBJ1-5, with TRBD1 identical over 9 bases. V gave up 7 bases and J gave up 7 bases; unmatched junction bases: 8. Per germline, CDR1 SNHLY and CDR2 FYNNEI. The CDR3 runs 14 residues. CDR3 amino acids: CASIPGQGGQPQHF. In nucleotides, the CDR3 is TGTGCCAGCATTCCGGGACAGGGAGGGCAGCCCCAGCATTTT.

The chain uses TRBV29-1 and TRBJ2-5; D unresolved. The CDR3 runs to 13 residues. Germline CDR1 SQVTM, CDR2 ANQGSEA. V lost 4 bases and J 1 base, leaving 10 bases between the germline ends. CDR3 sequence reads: CSVGAATQETQYF. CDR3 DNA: TGCAGCGTTGGGGCAGCTACCCAAGAGACCCAGTACTTC.

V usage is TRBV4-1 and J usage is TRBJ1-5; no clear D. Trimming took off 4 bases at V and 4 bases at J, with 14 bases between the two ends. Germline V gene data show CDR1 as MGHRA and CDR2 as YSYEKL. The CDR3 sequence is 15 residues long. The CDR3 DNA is TGCGCCAGCAGCCCCGAGGGCGGCGGTAATCAGCCCCAGCATTTT. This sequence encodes CASSPEGGGNQPQHF.

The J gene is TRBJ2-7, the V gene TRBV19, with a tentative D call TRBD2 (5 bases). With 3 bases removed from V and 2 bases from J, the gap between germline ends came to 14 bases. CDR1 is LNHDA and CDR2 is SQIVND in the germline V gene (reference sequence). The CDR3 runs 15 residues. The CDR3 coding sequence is TGTGCCAGTAGTATTAAGGCGGACTCCCCCTACGAGCAGTACTTC. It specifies CASSIKADSPYEQYF.

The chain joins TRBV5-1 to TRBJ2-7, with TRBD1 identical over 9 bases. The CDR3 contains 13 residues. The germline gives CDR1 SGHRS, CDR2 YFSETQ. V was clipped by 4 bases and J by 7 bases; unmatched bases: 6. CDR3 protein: CASSPDRGREQYF. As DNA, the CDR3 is TGCGCCAGCAGCCCGGACAGGGGAAGGGAGCAGTACTTC.